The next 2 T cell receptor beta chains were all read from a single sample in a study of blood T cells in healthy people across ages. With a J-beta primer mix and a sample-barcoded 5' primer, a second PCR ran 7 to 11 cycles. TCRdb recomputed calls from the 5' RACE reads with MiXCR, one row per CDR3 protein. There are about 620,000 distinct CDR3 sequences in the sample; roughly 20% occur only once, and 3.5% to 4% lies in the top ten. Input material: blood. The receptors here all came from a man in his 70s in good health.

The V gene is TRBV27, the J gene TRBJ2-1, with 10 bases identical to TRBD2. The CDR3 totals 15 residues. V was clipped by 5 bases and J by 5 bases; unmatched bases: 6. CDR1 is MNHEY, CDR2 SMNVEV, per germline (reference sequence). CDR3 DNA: TGTGCCAGCAGTCCTAGCGGGAGAAACAACAATGAGCAGTTCTTC. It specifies CASSPSGRNNNEQFF.

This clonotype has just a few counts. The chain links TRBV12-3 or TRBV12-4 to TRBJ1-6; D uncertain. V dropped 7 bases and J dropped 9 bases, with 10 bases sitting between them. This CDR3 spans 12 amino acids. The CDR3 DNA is TGTGCCAGCACTGGGAAGGGTTCACCCCTCCACTTT. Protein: CASTGKGSPLHF.